The entry that follows covers one T cell receptor beta chain sequence. Alongside a J-beta primer mix, a sample-barcoded 5' primer served in a second PCR lasting roughly 6 to 12 cycles. One entry per CDR3 protein results from TCRdb running MiXCR on the 5' RACE reads. The sample consists of roughly 1,700,000 distinct CDR3 sequences, 25% to 30% of them appearing once. There are 16 residues in the CDR3. The germline CDR1 and CDR2 sequences are SNHLY and FYNNEI. Trimming stripped 0 bases from V and 4 bases from J, with 15 bases between. This sample was included in a study of blood T cells in healthy people across ages.

The origin of this receptor is a woman in her twenties or thirties in good health. The chain recombines TRBV2 with TRBJ1-1; D unclear. The material sequenced was blood. The CDR3 spells CASSEAGLRAATEAFF. CDR3 in DNA: TGTGCCAGCAGTGAAGCAGGGTTAAGGGCTGCCACTGAAGCTTTCTTT. Based on the CDR3 plus reference TRBV2 and TRBJ1-1, the full variable domain is EPEVTQTPSHQVTQMGQEVILRCVPISNHLYFYWYRQILGQKVEFLVSFYNNEISEKSEIFDDQFSVERPDGSNFTLKIRSTKLEDSAMYFCASSEAGLRAATEAFFGQGTRLTVV.